This T cell receptor (beta chain) was recorded in a study of post-analysis software for immune sequencing data. Whole-study context: Secondary progressive, relapsing-remitting and progressive-relapsing multiple sclerosis were among the included disease courses.

Findings of the study overall: With TRBV5-6, TRBV5-1 and TRBV20-1 included, several TRBV segments were more frequent in patients than in controls. Clustering by F measure revealed strong co-clustering among samples prepared together in one batch. Patients with multiple sclerosis recorded significantly lower normalized Chao1 diversity than controls, the study found.

cDNA libraries for TCR beta contained unique molecular identifiers. T cells numbering about 1 to 10 million gave rise to roughly 0.5 million cDNA molecules. TCRdb reprocessed the PCR reads via MiXCR and lists one record per CDR3 protein. The data hold roughly 580,000 distinct CDR3 sequences, with about 40% observed a single time. In germline, CDR1 is LGHNA, CDR2 YNFKEQ. The V end was cut by 0 bases, the J end by 2 bases, with 14 bases between. This CDR3 has 17 amino acids. On this clonotype itself: Its antigen is currently unknown.

The sample taken for sequencing was blood. The clonotype was recovered from a girl between 10 and 17 years old with multiple sclerosis. The V and J genes are TRBV4-2 and TRBJ2-1, with a weak D call TRBD1 (6 bases). The CDR3 DNA follows: TGTGCCAGCAGCCAAGATCCGAGAGGGGGAACCTACAATGAGCAGTTCTTC. It encodes CASSQDPRGGTYNEQFF.